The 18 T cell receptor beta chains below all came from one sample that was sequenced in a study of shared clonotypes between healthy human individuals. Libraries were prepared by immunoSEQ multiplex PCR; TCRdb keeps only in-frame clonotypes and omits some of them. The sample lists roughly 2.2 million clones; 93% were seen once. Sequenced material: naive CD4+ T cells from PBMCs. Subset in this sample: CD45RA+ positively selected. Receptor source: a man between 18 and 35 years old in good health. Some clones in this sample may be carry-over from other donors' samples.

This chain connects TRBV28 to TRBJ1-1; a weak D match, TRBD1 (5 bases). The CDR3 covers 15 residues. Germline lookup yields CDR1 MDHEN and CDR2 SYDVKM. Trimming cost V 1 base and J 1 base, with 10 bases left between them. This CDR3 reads CASSLLGEANTEAFF. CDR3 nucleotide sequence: TGTGCCAGCAGTTTATTGGGGGAGGCGAACACTGAAGCTTTCTTT.

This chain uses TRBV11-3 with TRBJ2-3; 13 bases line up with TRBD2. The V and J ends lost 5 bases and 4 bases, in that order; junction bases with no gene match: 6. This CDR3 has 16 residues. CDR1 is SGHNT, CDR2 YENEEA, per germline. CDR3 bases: TGTGCCAGCAGCCGGACTAGCGGGAGTCGTGCAGATACGCAGTATTTT. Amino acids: CASSRTSGSRADTQYF.

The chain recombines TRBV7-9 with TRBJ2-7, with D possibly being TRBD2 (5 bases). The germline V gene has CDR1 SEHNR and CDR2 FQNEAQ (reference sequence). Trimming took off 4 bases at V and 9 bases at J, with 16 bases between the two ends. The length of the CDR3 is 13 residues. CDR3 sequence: CASSSGLGLTQYF. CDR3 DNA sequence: TGTGCCAGCAGCTCCGGACTGGGTTTGACGCAGTACTTC.

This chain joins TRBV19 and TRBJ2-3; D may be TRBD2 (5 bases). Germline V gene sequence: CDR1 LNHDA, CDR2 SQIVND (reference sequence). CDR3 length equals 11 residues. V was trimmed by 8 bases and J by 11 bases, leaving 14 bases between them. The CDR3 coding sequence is TGTGCCAGTGGAGGCGGGTGGGGGCAGTATTTT. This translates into CASGGGWGQYF. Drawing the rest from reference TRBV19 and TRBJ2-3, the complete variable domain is DGGITQSPKYLFRKEGQNVTLSCEQNLNHDAMYWYRQDPGQGLRLIYYSQIVNDFQKGDIAEGYSVSREKKESFPLTVTSAQKNPTAFYLCASGGGWGQYFGPGTRLTVL.

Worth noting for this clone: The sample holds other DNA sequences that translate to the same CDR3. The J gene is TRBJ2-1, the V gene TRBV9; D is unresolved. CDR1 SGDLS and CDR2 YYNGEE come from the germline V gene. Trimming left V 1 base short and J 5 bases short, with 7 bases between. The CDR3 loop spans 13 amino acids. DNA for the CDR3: TGTGCCAGCAGCGTATCTAACCACAATGAGCAGTTCTTC. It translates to CASSVSNHNEQFF.

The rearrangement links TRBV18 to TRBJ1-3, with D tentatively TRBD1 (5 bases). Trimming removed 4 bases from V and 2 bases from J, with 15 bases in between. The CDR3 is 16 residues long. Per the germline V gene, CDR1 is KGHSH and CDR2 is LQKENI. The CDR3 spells CASSRRKQVTGNTIYF. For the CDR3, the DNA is TGTGCCAGCTCACGGAGAAAACAGGTAACTGGAAACACCATATATTTT.

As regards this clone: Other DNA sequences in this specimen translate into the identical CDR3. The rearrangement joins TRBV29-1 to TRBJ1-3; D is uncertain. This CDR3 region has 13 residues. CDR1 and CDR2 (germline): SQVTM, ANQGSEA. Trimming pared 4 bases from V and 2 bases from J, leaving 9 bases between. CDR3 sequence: CSVGGGAGNTIYF. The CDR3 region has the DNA TGCAGCGTTGGAGGTGGGGCTGGAAACACCATATATTTT.

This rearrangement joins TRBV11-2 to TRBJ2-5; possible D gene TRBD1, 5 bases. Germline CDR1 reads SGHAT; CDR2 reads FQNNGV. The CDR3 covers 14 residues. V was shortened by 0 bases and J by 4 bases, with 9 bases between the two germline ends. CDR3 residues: CASSLERGIETQYF. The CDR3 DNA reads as TGTGCCAGCAGCTTAGAAAGGGGTATAGAGACCCAGTACTTC.

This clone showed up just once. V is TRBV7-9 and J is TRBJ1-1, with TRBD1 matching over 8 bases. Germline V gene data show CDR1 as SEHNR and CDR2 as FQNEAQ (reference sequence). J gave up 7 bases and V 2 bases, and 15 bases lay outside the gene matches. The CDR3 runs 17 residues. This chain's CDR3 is CASSLKESGRGLNEAFF. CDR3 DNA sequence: TGTGCCAGCAGCTTAAAAGAATCGGGCAGGGGGCTTAATGAAGCTTTCTTT.

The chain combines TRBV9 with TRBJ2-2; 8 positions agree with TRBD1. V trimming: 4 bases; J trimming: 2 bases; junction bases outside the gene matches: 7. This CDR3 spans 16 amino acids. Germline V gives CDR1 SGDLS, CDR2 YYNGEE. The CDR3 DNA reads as TGTGCCAGCAGCCCCTGGACAGGGCGAAACACCGGGGAGCTGTTTTTT. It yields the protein CASSPWTGRNTGELFF. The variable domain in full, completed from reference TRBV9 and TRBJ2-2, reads DSGVTQTPKHLITATGQRVTLRCSPRSGDLSVYWYQQSLDQGLQFLIQYYNGEERAKGNILERFSAQQFPDLHSELNLSSLELGDSALYFCASSPWTGRNTGELFFGEGSRLTVL.

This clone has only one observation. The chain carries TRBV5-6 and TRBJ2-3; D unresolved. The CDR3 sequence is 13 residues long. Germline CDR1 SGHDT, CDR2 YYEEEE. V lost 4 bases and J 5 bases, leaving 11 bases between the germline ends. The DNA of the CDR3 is TGTGCCAGCAGCGGCCTTCAGAAAGATACGCAGTATTTT. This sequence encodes CASSGLQKDTQYF.

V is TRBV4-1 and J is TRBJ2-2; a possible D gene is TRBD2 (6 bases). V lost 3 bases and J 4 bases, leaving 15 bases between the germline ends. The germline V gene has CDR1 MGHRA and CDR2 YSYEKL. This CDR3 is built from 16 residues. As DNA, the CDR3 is TGCGCCAGCAGCCATGCGGCTAGCGTGACCACCGGGGAGCTGTTTTTT. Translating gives CASSHAASVTTGELFF.

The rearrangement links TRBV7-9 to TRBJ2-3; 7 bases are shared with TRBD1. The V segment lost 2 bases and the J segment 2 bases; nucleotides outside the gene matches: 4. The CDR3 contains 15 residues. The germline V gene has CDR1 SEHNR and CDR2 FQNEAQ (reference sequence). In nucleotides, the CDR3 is TGTGCCAGCAGCTTAACAGGGGTCGTCACAGATACGCAGTATTTT. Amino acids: CASSLTGVVTDTQYF.

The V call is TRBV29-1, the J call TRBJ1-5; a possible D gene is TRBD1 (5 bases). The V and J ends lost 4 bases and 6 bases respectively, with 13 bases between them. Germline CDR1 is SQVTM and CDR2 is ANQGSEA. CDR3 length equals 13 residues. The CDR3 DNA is TGCAGCGTTGCATCTGGGGCAGGTCAGCCCCAGCATTTT. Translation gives CSVASGAGQPQHF.

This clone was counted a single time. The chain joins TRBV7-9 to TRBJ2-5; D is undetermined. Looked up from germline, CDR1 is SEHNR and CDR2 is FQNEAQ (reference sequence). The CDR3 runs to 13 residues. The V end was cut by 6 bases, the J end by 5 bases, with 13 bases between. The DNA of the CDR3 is TGTGCCAGCAGAACCCGCCTCGGGGAGACCCAGTACTTC. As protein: CASRTRLGETQYF.

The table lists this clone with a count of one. The CDR3 reads CSVAGQPKETQYF. In DNA form, the CDR3 reads TGCAGCGTTGCGGGGCAGCCGAAAGAGACCCAGTACTTC. The chain uses TRBV29-1 and TRBJ2-5; possibly TRBD1 or TRBD2 for D (5 bases each). Germline V CDR1 and CDR2: SQVTM, ANQGSEA. V gave up 4 bases and J gave up 3 bases, with 12 bases separating them. The CDR3 length is 13 residues.

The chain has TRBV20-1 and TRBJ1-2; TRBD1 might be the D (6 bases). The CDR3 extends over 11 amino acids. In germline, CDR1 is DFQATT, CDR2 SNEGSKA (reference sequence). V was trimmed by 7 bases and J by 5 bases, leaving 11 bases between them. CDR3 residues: CSVRGAYGYTF. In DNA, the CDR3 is TGCAGTGTCCGGGGGGCTTATGGCTACACCTTC.

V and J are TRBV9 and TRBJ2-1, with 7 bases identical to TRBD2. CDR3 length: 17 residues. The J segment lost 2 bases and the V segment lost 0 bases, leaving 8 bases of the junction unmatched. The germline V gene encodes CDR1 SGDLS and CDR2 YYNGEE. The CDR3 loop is CASSVEWAGATYNEQFF. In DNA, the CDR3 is TGTGCCAGCAGCGTAGAGTGGGCGGGAGCTACCTACAATGAGCAGTTCTTC. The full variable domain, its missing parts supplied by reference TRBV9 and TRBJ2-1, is DSGVTQTPKHLITATGQRVTLRCSPRSGDLSVYWYQQSLDQGLQFLIQYYNGEERAKGNILERFSAQQFPDLHSELNLSSLELGDSALYFCASSVEWAGATYNEQFFGPGTRLTVL.